One T cell receptor (beta chain) is described in this entry. Trimming took off 0 bases at V and 3 bases at J, with 10 bases between the two ends. CDR3 length: 15 residues. Germline assignment: CDR1 LGHDT and CDR2 YNNKEL (reference sequence). This record belongs to a study of blood T cell repertoires in COVID-19. At the level of the study: The United States, Italy and Spain provided the acute and convalescent COVID-19 samples. Nucleic acid was either cDNA or gDNA, and it came from T cells, B-cell-depleted T cells, or PBMCs.

Original processing methods: Using reference gene primer amplification, nucleated cell counts were estimated. Assay used: immunoSEQ multiplex PCR; TCRdb lists only in-frame clones, some missing. V, J and clone size reflect that table, while D and trimming were determined from the DNA. The table records around 200,000 clones, 65% to 85% of them present only once. The clonotype comes from a man aged 40-50 years with active or convalescent COVID-19. The sequenced sample consisted of peripheral blood. The chain links TRBV3-1 (or the pseudogene TRBV3-2) to TRBJ2-3, with D tentatively TRBD2 (6 bases). CDR3 loop: CASSQDPGETDTQYF. CDR3 nucleotides: TGTGCCAGCAGCCAAGATCCGGGGGAAACAGATACGCAGTATTTT.